Listed below are T cell receptor beta chains from one sample, sequenced in a study of T cells in Graves' hyperthyroidism and ophthalmopathy. TCRdb re-called the multiplex PCR reads through MiXCR, storing one row per CDR3 protein. The repertoire holds hundreds of thousands of distinct CDR3 sequences, roughly 15% seen once, with approximately 12% in the top ten. Source material: blood. These receptors all stem from a woman in her forties or fifties with Graves' ophthalmopathy. CDR3s include the opening cysteine and the closing phenylalanine or tryptophan. A D gene is named only where the DNA matches it firmly. Size is omitted from some rows. Given values are once, few, many or a class for expanded clones.

CDR3 protein: CASRTQMGQTFF
CDR3 DNA: TGTGCCAGTAGGACCCAAATGGGACAAACTTTCTTT
clone size: NA
D gene: NA
V gene: TRBV19
J gene: TRBJ1-1

CDR3 protein: CASSFLGRNISPLHF
CDR3 DNA: TGTGCCAGCAGTTTTCTGGGACGGAATATTTCACCCCTCCACTTT
clone size: once
D gene: NA
V gene: TRBV28
J gene: TRBJ1-6

CDR3 protein: CASRTDRELNTEAFF
CDR3 DNA: TGTGCCAGCAGAACGGACAGGGAGCTGAACACTGAAGCTTTCTTT
clone size: many
D gene: TRBD1
V gene: TRBV28
J gene: TRBJ1-1

CDR3 protein: CASSVAGRGWNNEQFF
CDR3 DNA: TGTGCCAGCAGTGTGGCCGGCCGGGGTTGGAACAATGAGCAGTTCTTC
clone size: many
D gene: NA
V gene: TRBV6-2/TRBV6-3
J gene: TRBJ2-1

CDR3 protein: CASSGGKAGYTF
CDR3 DNA: TGTGCCAGCTCCGGTGGAAAGGCCGGCTACACCTTC
clone size: many
D gene: NA
V gene: TRBV18
J gene: TRBJ1-2

CDR3 protein: CASSLDDLSYEQYF
CDR3 DNA: TGTGCCAGCAGCTTAGATGATCTGTCCTACGAGCAGTACTTC
clone size: NA
D gene: NA
V gene: TRBV7-8
J gene: TRBJ2-7

CDR3 protein: CASSLMRESSTDTQYF
CDR3 DNA: TGTGCCAGCAGTTTAATGCGGGAGTCTAGCACAGATACGCAGTATTTT
clone size: many
D gene: TRBD2
V gene: TRBV12-3/TRBV12-4
J gene: TRBJ2-3

CDR3 protein: CASSSSRSSYEQYF
CDR3 DNA: TGTGCCAGCAGCTCTAGTAGGAGCTCCTACGAGCAGTACTTC
clone size: many
D gene: NA
V gene: TRBV7-9
J gene: TRBJ2-7

CDR3 protein: CASPQGQGTDQPQHF
CDR3 DNA: TGTGCCTCACCACAGGGACAGGGGACTGATCAGCCCCAGCATTTT
clone size: many
D gene: TRBD1
V gene: TRBV18
J gene: TRBJ1-5

CDR3 protein: CASSSSIASQQGNNEQFF
CDR3 DNA: TGTGCCAGCAGTTCATCCATCGCCAGTCAACAGGGCAACAATGAGCAGTTCTTC
clone size: many
D gene: NA
V gene: TRBV28
J gene: TRBJ2-1

CDR3 protein: CASSQVEKLFF
CDR3 DNA: TGTGCCAGCAGCCAGGTGGAAAAACTGTTTTTT
clone size: few
D gene: NA
V gene: TRBV3-2
J gene: TRBJ1-4

CDR3 protein: CATQLSGGTYNEQFF
CDR3 DNA: TGTGCCACCCAACTAAGCGGGGGTACCTACAATGAGCAGTTCTTC
clone size: many
D gene: TRBD2
V gene: TRBV10-3
J gene: TRBJ2-1

CDR3 protein: CASLEAGPYNEQFF
CDR3 DNA: TGTGCCAGCTTGGAAGCGGGACCATACAATGAGCAGTTCTTC
clone size: many
D gene: TRBD2
V gene: TRBV28
J gene: TRBJ2-1

CDR3 protein: CASSSGPLSSYEQYF
CDR3 DNA: TGTGCCAGCAGTTCGGGCCCACTAAGCTCCTACGAGCAGTACTTC
clone size: many
D gene: NA
V gene: TRBV7-9
J gene: TRBJ2-7

CDR3 protein: CASSYPWGGENTEAFF
CDR3 DNA: TGTGCCAGCAGCTACCCATGGGGGGGCGAGAACACTGAAGCTTTCTTT
clone size: NA
D gene: NA
V gene: TRBV6-4
J gene: TRBJ1-1

CDR3 protein: CSAKAPGTEQFF
CDR3 DNA: TGCAGCGCCAAGGCTCCGGGGACTGAGCAGTTCTTC
clone size: NA
D gene: NA
V gene: TRBV29-1
J gene: TRBJ2-1

CDR3 protein: CASSSRTSRETQYF
CDR3 DNA: TGTGCCAGCAGCTCTCGGACTAGCCGTGAGACCCAGTACTTC
clone size: many
D gene: TRBD2
V gene: TRBV7-2
J gene: TRBJ2-5

CDR3 protein: CASRLGQGLRRNNEQFF
CDR3 DNA: TGTGCCAGCAGATTAGGACAGGGTCTTCGAAGAAACAATGAGCAGTTCTTC
clone size: NA
D gene: TRBD1
V gene: TRBV28
J gene: TRBJ2-1

CDR3 protein: CASSLAGGGGSTEAFF
CDR3 DNA: TGTGCCAGCAGCTTAGCGGGGGGGGGGGGGAGCACTGAAGCTTTCTTT
clone size: NA
D gene: NA
V gene: TRBV7-9
J gene: TRBJ1-1

CDR3 protein: CASSLQGVETEAFF
CDR3 DNA: TGTGCCAGCAGCTTACAGGGGGTTGAGACTGAAGCTTTCTTT
clone size: few
D gene: TRBD1
V gene: TRBV5-6
J gene: TRBJ1-1

CDR3 protein: CSVRGRVGTEAFF
CDR3 DNA: TGCAGCGTGAGGGGGCGGGTGGGGACTGAAGCTTTCTTT
clone size: many
D gene: TRBD1
V gene: TRBV29-1
J gene: TRBJ1-1

CDR3 protein: CASSLWVSRNSGNTIYF
CDR3 DNA: TGTGCCAGCAGCTTGTGGGTCAGTCGGAACTCTGGAAACACCATATATTTT
clone size: NA
D gene: NA
V gene: TRBV5-5
J gene: TRBJ1-3

CDR3 protein: CASSTTGQGARSIVQFF
CDR3 DNA: TGTGCCAGCAGCACCACGGGACAGGGGGCGCGGTCGATTGTGCAGTTCTTC
clone size: many
D gene: TRBD1
V gene: TRBV11-3
J gene: TRBJ2-1

CDR3 protein: CASSISGAETQYF
CDR3 DNA: TGCGCCAGCAGCATTAGCGGGGCTGAGACCCAGTACTTC
clone size: NA
D gene: TRBD2
V gene: TRBV5-1
J gene: TRBJ2-5

CDR3 protein: CASSPSTGGHNQPQHF
CDR3 DNA: TGTGCCAGCAGTCCCTCTACAGGGGGACATAATCAGCCCCAGCATTTT
clone size: few
D gene: TRBD1
V gene: TRBV27
J gene: TRBJ1-5

CDR3 protein: CSAPGTTTTDTQYF
CDR3 DNA: TGCAGCGCCCCTGGGACTACTACCACAGATACGCAGTATTTT
clone size: few
D gene: TRBD2
V gene: TRBV29-1
J gene: TRBJ2-3

CDR3 protein: CSARQGETAAYEQYF
CDR3 DNA: TGCAGTGCTAGACAGGGGGAGACAGCTGCCTACGAGCAGTACTTC
clone size: many
D gene: TRBD1
V gene: TRBV20-1
J gene: TRBJ2-7

CDR3 protein: CASSLDRRTWQPQHF
CDR3 DNA: TGTGCCAGCAGCTTAGACAGGAGGACTTGGCAGCCCCAGCATTTT
clone size: many
D gene: NA
V gene: TRBV7-2
J gene: TRBJ1-5

CDR3 protein: CASSPSGRALVEQFF
CDR3 DNA: TGTGCCAGCTCACCTAGCGGGAGGGCCTTAGTTGAGCAGTTCTTC
clone size: NA
D gene: TRBD2
V gene: TRBV18
J gene: TRBJ2-1

CDR3 protein: CSASGREQETQYF
CDR3 DNA: TGCAGTGCTAGCGGCCGGGAACAAGAGACCCAGTACTTC
clone size: many
D gene: NA
V gene: TRBV20-1
J gene: TRBJ2-5

CDR3 protein: CASSLEASGQETQYF
CDR3 DNA: TGTGCCAGCAGTTTAGAGGCTAGCGGGCAAGAGACCCAGTACTTC
clone size: NA
D gene: TRBD2
V gene: TRBV12-3/TRBV12-4
J gene: TRBJ2-5

CDR3 protein: CASSQERMVEETQYF
CDR3 DNA: TGCGCCAGCAGCCAAGAAAGGATGGTGGAAGAGACCCAGTACTTC
clone size: few
D gene: NA
V gene: TRBV4-3
J gene: TRBJ2-5

CDR3 protein: CASSDSGIRNYEQYF
CDR3 DNA: TGTGCCAGCAGCGACAGCGGGATACGGAACTACGAGCAGTACTTC
clone size: NA
D gene: TRBD2
V gene: TRBV7-2
J gene: TRBJ2-7

CDR3 protein: CSVETVSVGGPNIQYF
CDR3 DNA: TGCAGCGTTGAAACCGTATCAGTGGGAGGGCCAAACATTCAGTACTTC
clone size: NA
D gene: TRBD2
V gene: TRBV29-1
J gene: TRBJ2-4

CDR3 protein: CASSSRTVGYTF
CDR3 DNA: TGTGCCAGCAGCTCCAGGACAGTCGGCTACACCTTC
clone size: many
D gene: NA
V gene: TRBV7-2
J gene: TRBJ1-2

CDR3 protein: CATSSTGLAGDTQYF
CDR3 DNA: TGTGCCACCAGCTCGACGGGACTAGCGGGGGATACGCAGTATTTT
clone size: many
D gene: TRBD2
V gene: TRBV15
J gene: TRBJ2-3

CDR3 protein: CSVGGDTEAFF
CDR3 DNA: TGCAGCGTTGGTGGAGACACTGAAGCTTTCTTT
clone size: many
D gene: NA
V gene: TRBV20-1
J gene: TRBJ1-1